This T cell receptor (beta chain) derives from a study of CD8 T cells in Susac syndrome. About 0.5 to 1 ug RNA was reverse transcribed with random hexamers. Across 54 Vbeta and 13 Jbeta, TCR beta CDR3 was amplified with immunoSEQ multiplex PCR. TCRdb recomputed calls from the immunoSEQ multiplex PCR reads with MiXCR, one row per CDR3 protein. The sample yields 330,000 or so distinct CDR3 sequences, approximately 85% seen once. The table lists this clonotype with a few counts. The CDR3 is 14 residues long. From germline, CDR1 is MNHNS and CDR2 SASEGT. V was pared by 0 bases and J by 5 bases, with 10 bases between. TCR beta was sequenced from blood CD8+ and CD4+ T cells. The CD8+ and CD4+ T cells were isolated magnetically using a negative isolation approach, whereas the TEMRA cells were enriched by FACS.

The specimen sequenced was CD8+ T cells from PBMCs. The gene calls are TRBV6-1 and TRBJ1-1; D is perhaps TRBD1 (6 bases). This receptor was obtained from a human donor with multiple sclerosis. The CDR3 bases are TGTGCCAGCAGTGAAGCCACAGGGCGGACTGAAGCTTTCTTT. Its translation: CASSEATGRTEAFF.